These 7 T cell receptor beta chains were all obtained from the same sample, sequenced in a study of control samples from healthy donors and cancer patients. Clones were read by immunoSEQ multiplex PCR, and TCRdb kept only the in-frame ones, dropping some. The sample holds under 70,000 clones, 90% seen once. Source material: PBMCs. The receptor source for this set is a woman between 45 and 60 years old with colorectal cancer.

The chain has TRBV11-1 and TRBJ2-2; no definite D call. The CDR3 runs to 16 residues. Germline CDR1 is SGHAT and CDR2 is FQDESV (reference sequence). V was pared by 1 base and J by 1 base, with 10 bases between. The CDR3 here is CASSLGEIGNTGELFF. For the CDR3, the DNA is TGTGCCAGCAGCTTAGGAGAAATCGGGAACACCGGGGAGCTGTTTTTT.

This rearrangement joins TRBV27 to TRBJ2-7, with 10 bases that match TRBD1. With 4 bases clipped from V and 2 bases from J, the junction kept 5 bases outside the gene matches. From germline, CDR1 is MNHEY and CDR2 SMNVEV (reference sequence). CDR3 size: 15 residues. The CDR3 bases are TGTGCCAGCAGTTGTGGGACAGGGGAGACCTACGAGCAGTACTTC. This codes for CASSCGTGETYEQYF.

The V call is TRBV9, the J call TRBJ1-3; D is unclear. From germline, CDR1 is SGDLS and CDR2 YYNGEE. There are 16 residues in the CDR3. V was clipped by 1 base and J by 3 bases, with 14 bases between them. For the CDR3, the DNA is TGTGCCAGCAGCGTATCAAGAGGGCCTGATGGAAACACCATATATTTT. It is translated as CASSVSRGPDGNTIYF. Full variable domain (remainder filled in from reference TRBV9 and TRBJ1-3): DSGVTQTPKHLITATGQRVTLRCSPRSGDLSVYWYQQSLDQGLQFLIQYYNGEERAKGNILERFSAQQFPDLHSELNLSSLELGDSALYFCASSVSRGPDGNTIYFGEGSWLTVV.

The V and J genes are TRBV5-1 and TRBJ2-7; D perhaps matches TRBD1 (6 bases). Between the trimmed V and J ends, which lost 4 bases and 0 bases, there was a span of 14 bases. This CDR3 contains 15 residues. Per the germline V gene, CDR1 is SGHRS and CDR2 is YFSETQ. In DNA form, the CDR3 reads TGCGCCAGCAGCAAAATGGGACACATCTCCTACGAGCAGTACTTC. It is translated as CASSKMGHISYEQYF.

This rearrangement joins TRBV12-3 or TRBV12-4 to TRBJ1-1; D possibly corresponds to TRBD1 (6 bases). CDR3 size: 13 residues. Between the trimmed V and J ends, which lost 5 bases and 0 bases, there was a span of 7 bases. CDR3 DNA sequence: TGTGCCAGCAGTGCAGGGGTGAACACTGAAGCTTTCTTT. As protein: CASSAGVNTEAFF.

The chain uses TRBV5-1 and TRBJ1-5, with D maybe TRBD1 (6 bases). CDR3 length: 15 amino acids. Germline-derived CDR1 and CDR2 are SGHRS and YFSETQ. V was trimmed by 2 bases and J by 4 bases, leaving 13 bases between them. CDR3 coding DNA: TGCGCCAGCAGCTTACAGGGTATAGTGAATCAGCCCCAGCATTTT. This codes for CASSLQGIVNQPQHF.

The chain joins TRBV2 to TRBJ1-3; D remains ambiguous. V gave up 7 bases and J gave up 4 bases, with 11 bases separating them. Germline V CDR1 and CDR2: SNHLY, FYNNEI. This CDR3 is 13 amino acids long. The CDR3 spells CASTRIRGNTIYF. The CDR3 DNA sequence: TGTGCCAGCACCCGGATCAGGGGAAACACCATATATTTT.